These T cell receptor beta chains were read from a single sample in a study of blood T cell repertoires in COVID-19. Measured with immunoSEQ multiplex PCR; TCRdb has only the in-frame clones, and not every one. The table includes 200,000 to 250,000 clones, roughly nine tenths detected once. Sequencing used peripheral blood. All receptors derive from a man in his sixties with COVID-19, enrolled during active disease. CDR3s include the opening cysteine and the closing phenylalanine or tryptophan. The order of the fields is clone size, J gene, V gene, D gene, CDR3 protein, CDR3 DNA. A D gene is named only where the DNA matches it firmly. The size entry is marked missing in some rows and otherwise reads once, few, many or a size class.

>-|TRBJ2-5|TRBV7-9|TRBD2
CASSFAGVQETQYF
TGTGCCAGCAGCTTCGCGGGGGTCCAAGAGACCCAGTACTTC
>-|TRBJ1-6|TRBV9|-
CASSMGQYNSPLHF
TGTGCCAGCAGCATGGGACAATATAATTCACCCCTCCACTTT
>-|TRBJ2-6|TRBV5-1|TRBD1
CASSPNGQGRSGANVLTF
TGCGCCAGCAGCCCTAACGGACAGGGGAGGTCTGGGGCCAACGTCCTGACTTTC
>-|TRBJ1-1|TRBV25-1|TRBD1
CASPPGPQGETEAFF
TGTGCCAGCCCCCCAGGGCCACAGGGGGAAACTGAAGCTTTCTTT
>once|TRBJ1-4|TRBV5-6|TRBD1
CASSLRRTGENEKLFF
TGTGCCAGCAGCTTGCGCCGGACAGGAGAGAATGAAAAACTGTTTTTT
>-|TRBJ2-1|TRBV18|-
CASSRLTGVDEQFF
TGTGCCAGCTCCCGATTGACAGGTGTCGATGAGCAGTTCTTC
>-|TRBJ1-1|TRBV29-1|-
CSVAEVLGNTEAFF
TGCAGCGTTGCTGAGGTGTTAGGGAACACTGAAGCTTTCTTT
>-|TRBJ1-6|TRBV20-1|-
CSARLSSPLHF
TGCAGTGCTAGACTCAGTTCACCCCTCCACTTT
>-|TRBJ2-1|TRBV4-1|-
CASSQERSGISSRNRNEQFF
TGCGCCAGCAGCCAAGAGAGGTCGGGTATAAGCTCGAGGAATAGAAATGAGCAGTTCTTC
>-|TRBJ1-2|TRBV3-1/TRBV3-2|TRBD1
CASSQNRGPRYGYTF
TGTGCCAGCAGCCAAAACAGGGGGCCCCGCTATGGCTACACCTTC
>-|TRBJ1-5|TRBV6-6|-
CASSKTQGTGQPQHF
TGTGCCAGCAGTAAGACTCAGGGGACCGGTCAGCCCCAGCATTTT
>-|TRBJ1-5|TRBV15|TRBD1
CATSRTTGYQPQHF
TGTGCCACCAGCAGGACGACAGGGTACCAGCCCCAGCATTTT
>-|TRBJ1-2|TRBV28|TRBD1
CASSTLPLRTGSGYTF
TGTGCCAGCAGTACCCTACCCTTGAGGACAGGCTCTGGCTACACCTTC
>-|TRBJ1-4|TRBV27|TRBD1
CATRRAGTGIEKLFF
TGTGCCACCAGAAGAGCCGGGACAGGGATCGAAAAACTGTTTTTT
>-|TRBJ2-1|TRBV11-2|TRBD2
CASSSKGGRGNEQFF
TGTGCCAGCAGCTCAAAAGGCGGGAGGGGGAATGAGCAGTTCTTC
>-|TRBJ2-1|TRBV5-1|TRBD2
CASSSGLEASAEQFF
TGCGCCAGCAGCTCCGGACTAGAGGCGTCTGCTGAGCAGTTCTTC
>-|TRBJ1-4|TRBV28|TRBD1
CASSQQGARLGKLFF
TGTGCCAGCAGTCAGCAGGGGGCACGACTGGGAAAACTGTTTTTT
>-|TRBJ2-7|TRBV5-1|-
CASSFSGNSYEQYF
TGCGCCAGCAGCTTCTCAGGGAACTCCTACGAGCAGTACTTC
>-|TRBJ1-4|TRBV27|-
CASKGVNNEKLFF
TGTGCCAGCAAAGGGGTTAATAATGAAAAACTGTTTTTT
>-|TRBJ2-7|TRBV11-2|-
CASSLSDGVYEQYF
TGTGCCAGCAGCTTATCGGACGGGGTCTACGAGCAGTACTTC
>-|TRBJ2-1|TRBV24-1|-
CATSDPGTSSYNEQFF
TGTGCCACCAGTGATCCTGGGACTTCCTCCTACAATGAGCAGTTCTTC
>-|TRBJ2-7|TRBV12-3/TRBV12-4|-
CASSPNRRGEQYF
TGTGCCAGCAGTCCCAACAGGCGCGGCGAGCAGTACTTC
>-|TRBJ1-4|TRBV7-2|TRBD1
CASSLPGTGLEKLFF
TGTGCCAGCAGCTTGCCCGGGACAGGGCTTGAAAAACTGTTTTTT
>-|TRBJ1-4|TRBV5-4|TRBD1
CASSNRDRGLANEKLFF
TGTGCCAGCAGCAACCGGGACAGGGGACTAGCTAATGAAAAACTGTTTTTT
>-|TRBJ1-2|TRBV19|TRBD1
CASSIEGQGGYGYTF
TGTGCCAGTAGTATAGAAGGACAGGGCGGATATGGCTACACCTTC
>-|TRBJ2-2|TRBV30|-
CACQRTLAGELFF
TGTGCCTGCCAAAGGACTCTCGCCGGGGAGCTGTTTTTT
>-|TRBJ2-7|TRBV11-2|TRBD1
CASSFPGGPYEQYF
TGTGCCAGCAGCTTCCCAGGGGGTCCCTACGAGCAGTACTTC